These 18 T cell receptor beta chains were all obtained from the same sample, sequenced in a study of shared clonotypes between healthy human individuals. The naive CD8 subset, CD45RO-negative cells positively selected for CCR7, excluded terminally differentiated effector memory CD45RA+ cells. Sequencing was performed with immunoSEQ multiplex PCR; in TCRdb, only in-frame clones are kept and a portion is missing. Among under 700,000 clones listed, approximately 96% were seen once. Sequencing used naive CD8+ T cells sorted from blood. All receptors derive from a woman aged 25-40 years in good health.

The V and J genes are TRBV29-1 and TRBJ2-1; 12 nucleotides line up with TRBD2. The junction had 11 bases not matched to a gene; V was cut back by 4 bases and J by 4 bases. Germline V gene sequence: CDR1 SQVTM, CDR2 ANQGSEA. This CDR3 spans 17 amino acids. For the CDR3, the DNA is TGCAGCGTTGTGAGGTCCCTGCTAGCGGGAGGGTACAATGAGCAGTTCTTC. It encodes CSVVRSLLAGGYNEQFF.

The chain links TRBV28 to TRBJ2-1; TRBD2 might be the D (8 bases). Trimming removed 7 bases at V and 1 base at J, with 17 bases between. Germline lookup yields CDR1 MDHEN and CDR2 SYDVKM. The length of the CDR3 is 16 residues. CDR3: CASTGRGRKSYNEQFF. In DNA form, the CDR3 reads TGTGCCAGCACCGGGAGGGGGCGTAAATCCTACAATGAGCAGTTCTTC. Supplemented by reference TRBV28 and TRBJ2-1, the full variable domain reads DVKVTQSSRYLVKRTGEKVFLECVQDMDHENMFWYRQDPGLGLRLIYFSYDVKMKEKGDIPEGYSVSREKKERFSLILESASTNQTSMYLCASTGRGRKSYNEQFFGPGTRLTVL.

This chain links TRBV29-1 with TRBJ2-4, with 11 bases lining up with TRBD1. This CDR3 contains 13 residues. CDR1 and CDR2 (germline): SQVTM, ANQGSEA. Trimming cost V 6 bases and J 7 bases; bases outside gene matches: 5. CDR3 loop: CSVGQGARNIQYF. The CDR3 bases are TGCAGCGTCGGACAGGGGGCGCGGAACATTCAGTACTTC.

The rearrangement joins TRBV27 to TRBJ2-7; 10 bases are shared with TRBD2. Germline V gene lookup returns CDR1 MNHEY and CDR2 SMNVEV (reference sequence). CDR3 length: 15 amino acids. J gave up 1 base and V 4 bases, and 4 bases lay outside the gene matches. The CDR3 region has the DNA TGTGCCAGCAGTTCGGGACTAGCGAGTTCCTACGAGCAGTACTTC. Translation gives CASSSGLASSYEQYF.

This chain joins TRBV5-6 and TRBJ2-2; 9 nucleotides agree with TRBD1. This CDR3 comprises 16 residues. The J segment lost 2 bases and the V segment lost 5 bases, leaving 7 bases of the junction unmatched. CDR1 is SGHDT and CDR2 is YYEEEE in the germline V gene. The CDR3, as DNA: TGTGCCAGCAGTTTTACAGGGGGCTATAACACCGGGGAGCTGTTTTTT. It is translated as CASSFTGGYNTGELFF.

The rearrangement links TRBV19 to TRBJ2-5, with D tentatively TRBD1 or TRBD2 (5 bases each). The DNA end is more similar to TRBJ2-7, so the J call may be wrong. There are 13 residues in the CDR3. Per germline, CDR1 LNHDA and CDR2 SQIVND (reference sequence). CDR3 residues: CASSIAGHYEQYF. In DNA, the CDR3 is TGTGCCAGTAGTATAGCGGGGCACTACGAGCAGTACTTC.

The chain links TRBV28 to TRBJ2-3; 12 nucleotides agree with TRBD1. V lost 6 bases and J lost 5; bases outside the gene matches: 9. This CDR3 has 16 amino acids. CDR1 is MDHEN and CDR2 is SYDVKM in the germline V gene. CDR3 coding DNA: TGTGCCAGCAGACCACCGGGACAGGGGGCTGGAGATACGCAGTATTTT. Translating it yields CASRPPGQGAGDTQYF. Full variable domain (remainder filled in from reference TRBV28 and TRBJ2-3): DVKVTQSSRYLVKRTGEKVFLECVQDMDHENMFWYRQDPGLGLRLIYFSYDVKMKEKGDIPEGYSVSREKKERFSLILESASTNQTSMYLCASRPPGQGAGDTQYFGPGTRLTVL.

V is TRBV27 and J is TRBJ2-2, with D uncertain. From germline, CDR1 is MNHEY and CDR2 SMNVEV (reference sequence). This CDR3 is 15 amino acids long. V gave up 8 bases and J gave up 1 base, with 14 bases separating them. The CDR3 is CASANRAGNTGELFF. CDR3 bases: TGTGCCAGCGCCAATAGAGCAGGGAACACCGGGGAGCTGTTTTTT.

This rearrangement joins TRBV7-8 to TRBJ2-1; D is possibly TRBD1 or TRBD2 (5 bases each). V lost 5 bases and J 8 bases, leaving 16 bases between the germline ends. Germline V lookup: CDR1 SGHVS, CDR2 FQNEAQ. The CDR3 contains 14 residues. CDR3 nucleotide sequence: TGTGCCAGCAGCCCCGGGACCCCGCAGGATGAGCAGTTCTTC. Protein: CASSPGTPQDEQFF.

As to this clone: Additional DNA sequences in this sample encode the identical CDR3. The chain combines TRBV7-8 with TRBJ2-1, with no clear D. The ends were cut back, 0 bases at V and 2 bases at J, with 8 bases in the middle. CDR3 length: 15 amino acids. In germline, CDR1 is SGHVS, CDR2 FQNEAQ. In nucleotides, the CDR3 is TGTGCCAGCAGCTTAGCGGGAACAGCCTACAATGAGCAGTTCTTC. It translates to CASSLAGTAYNEQFF.

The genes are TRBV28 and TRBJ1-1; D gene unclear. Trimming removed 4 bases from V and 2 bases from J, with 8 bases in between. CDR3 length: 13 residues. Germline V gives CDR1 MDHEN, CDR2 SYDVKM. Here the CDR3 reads CASSSYDNTEAFF. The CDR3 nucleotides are TGTGCCAGCAGTTCCTATGACAACACTGAAGCTTTCTTT.

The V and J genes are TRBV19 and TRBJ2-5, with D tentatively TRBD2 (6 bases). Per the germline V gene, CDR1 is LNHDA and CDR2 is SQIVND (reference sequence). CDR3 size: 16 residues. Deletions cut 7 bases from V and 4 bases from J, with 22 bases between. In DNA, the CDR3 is TGTGCCAGTACCGAAGGTGGGGCTAGCGTCAGAGAGACCCAGTACTTC. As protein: CASTEGGASVRETQYF.

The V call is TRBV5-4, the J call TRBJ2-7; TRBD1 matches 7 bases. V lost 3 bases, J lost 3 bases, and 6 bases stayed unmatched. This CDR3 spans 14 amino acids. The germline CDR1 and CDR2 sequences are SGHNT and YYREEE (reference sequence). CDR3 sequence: CASSSPGTDYEQYF. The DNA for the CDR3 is TGTGCCAGCAGCTCCCCCGGGACAGACTACGAGCAGTACTTC.

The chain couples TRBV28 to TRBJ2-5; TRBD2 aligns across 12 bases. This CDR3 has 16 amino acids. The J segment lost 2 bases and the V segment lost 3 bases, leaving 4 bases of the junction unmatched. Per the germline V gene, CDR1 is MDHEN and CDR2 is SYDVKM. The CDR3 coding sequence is TGTGCCAGCAGTTTCTCTAGCGGGAGGGTGCAAGAGACCCAGTACTTC. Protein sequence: CASSFSSGRVQETQYF.

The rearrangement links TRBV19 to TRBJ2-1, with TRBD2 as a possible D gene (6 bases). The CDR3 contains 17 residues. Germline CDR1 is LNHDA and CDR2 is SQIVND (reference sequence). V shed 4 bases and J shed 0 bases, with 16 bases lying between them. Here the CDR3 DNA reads TGTGCCAGTAGTAGAGGGGTAGCGGCGAGCTCCTACAATGAGCAGTTCTTC. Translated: CASSRGVAASSYNEQFF.

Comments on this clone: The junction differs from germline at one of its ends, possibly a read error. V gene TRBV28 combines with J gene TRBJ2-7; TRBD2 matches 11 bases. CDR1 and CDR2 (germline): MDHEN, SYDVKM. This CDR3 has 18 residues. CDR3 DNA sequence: TGTGCCAGCAGTTTATATTTGAAACTAGCGGGAGTTTCCTCCGAGCAGTACTTC. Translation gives CASSLYLKLAGVSSEQYF.

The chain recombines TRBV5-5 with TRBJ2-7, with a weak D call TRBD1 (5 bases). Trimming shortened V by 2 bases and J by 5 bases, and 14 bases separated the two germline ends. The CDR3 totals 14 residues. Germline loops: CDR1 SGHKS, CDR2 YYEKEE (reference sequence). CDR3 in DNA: TGTGCCAGCAGCTTTGGCAGGGCGAAGAACGAGCAGTACTTC. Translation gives CASSFGRAKNEQYF.

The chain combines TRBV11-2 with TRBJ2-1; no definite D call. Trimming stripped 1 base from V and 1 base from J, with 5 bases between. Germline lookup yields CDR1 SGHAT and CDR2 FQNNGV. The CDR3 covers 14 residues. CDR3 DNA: TGTGCCAGCAGCTTAGGGCCATCCTACAATGAGCAGTTCTTC. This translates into CASSLGPSYNEQFF. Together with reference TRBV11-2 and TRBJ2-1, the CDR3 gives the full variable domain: EAGVAQSPRYKIIEKRQSVAFWCNPISGHATLYWYQQILGQGPKLLIQFQNNGVVDDSQLPKDRFSAERLKGVDSTLKIQPAKLEDSAVYLCASSLGPSYNEQFFGPGTRLTVL.